This T cell receptor beta chain was sequenced for a study of vaccination and CD4 T cells after COVID-19. Trimming at V came to 6 bases and at J to 2 bases, leaving 7 bases not matched to a gene. The germline V gene encodes CDR1 LGHNT and CDR2 FRNRAP. The CDR3 spans 15 residues. On this clonotype itself: What it binds is unknown.

With the Oncomine TCR Beta short-read assay, DNA from cultured CD4+ T cells was sequenced. One entry per CDR3 protein, called by TCRdb with MiXCR from the PCR reads. The table shows approximately 14,000 distinct CDR3 sequences, with 27% occurring only once. The treatment denotes: approximately nine-day PBMC culture with coronavirus spike peptide pools or control peptides (ViraFEST assay). This clonotype was obtained from a human donor who had recovered from COVID-19. The chain joins TRBV12-5 to TRBJ2-1; TRBD2 aligns across 7 bases. Sequencing was performed on CD4+ T cells from blood, cultured in vitro. CDR3 residues: CASGPAGFAYNEQFF. The CDR3 region has the DNA TGTGCTAGTGGCCCAGCGGGGTTCGCCTACAATGAGCAGTTCTTC.